The rows below give T cell receptor beta chains drawn from one sample of a study of OX40 agonist ivuxolimab in advanced cancers. The data were produced by immunoSEQ multiplex PCR, yet TCRdb's version contains in-frame clones alone and is incomplete. The sample includes more than 25,000 clones, about four fifths of them seen just once. Sequences were derived from CD4+ or CD8+ T cells sorted from blood, sampled in a trial of the OX40 agonist ivuxolimab. These TCRs come from an adult with an advanced solid tumor such as melanoma, head and neck, liver or kidney cancer. Both conserved end residues are trimmed from each CDR3. Each record gives: V gene, CDR3 protein.

v_gene: TRBV18; CDR3aa: ASSLGLAGEANTGELF
v_gene: TRBV11-3; CDR3aa: ASSSKRGGTGELF
v_gene: TRBV15; CDR3aa: ATSRRVGRLAKNIQY
v_gene: TRBV19; CDR3aa: ASSIEDGNYGYT
v_gene: TRBV7-5; CDR3aa: ASSLHGLQETQY
v_gene: TRBV4-1; CDR3aa: ASSQESGGGEKLF
v_gene: TRBV2; CDR3aa: ASSEIPSRENIQY
v_gene: TRBV5-5; CDR3aa: ASSLDQKASYEQY
v_gene: TRBV29-1; CDR3aa: SVVDASSVFNEQF
v_gene: TRBV6-5; CDR3aa: ASSYGRSFNYGYT
v_gene: TRBV7-9; CDR3aa: ASSPRQVNGYT
v_gene: TRBV5-6; CDR3aa: ASSLAGTYEQY
v_gene: TRBV9; CDR3aa: ASSSRTSEVRNEQF
v_gene: TRBV4-1; CDR3aa: ASSQVGGQDYGYT
v_gene: TRBV6-5; CDR3aa: ASSPMSVGQNEAF
v_gene: TRBV29-1; CDR3aa: SVEGVAYEQY
v_gene: TRBV5-1; CDR3aa: ASSLEGEQY
v_gene: TRBV5-1; CDR3aa: ASSSGLNNHYEQY
v_gene: TRBV5-1; CDR3aa: ASSLTSEASTDTQY
v_gene: TRBV19; CDR3aa: ASSAGRGNTEAF
v_gene: TRBV4-2; CDR3aa: ASSKGLAGGGIGYEQY
v_gene: TRBV5-1; CDR3aa: ASSLVRGTPYEQY
v_gene: TRBV4-1; CDR3aa: ASSQATSSTYEQY
v_gene: TRBV15; CDR3aa: ATSRAPTAGVTEQF
v_gene: TRBV30; CDR3aa: AWKRMAGNTGELF
v_gene: TRBV4-1; CDR3aa: ASSHNNANTEAF
v_gene: TRBV2; CDR3aa: ASSTGTGSSPLH
v_gene: TRBV18; CDR3aa: ASSPPLIPEAF
v_gene: TRBV4-1; CDR3aa: ASSQPRNYVADTEAF
v_gene: TRBV28; CDR3aa: ASTRRNQPQH
v_gene: TRBV28; CDR3aa: ASSSPDTRWEPQH
v_gene: TRBV12-5; CDR3aa: ASASHRGTDTQY
v_gene: TRBV25-1; CDR3aa: ASSESGGRVGYEQY
v_gene: TRBV9; CDR3aa: ASSETGEPYNEQF
v_gene: TRBV4-1; CDR3aa: ASSQYNGGAGEQY
v_gene: TRBV7-2; CDR3aa: ASSFKPGTGSYNEQF
v_gene: TRBV5-1; CDR3aa: ASSDEVGFGYT
v_gene: TRBV30; CDR3aa: AWSYVASTDTQY
v_gene: TRBV27; CDR3aa: ASIQWAEAF
v_gene: TRBV28; CDR3aa: ASSLRSSGSYEQY
v_gene: TRBV25-1; CDR3aa: ASSEQVEAF
v_gene: TRBV7-2; CDR3aa: ASSLGAVEAF
v_gene: TRBV4-1; CDR3aa: ASSQNRDSRTYEQY
v_gene: TRBV7-8; CDR3aa: ASSLGFGVTYEQY
v_gene: TRBV9; CDR3aa: ASSEDPEAGGNYEQY